A single sample is the source of the 28 T cell receptor beta chains below, sequenced in a study of blood T cell repertoires in COVID-19. Data came from immunoSEQ multiplex PCR; TCRdb stores just in-frame clones and leaves some out. The top ten hold more than 15% of the sample, which has under 150,000 clones, about 77% seen once. Material: peripheral blood. The receptors shown here come from an elderly man with acute or convalescent COVID-19.

The rearrangement uses TRBV7-8 and TRBJ1-4; the D gene is possibly TRBD1 (5 bases). This CDR3 has 13 amino acids. CDR1 SGHVS and CDR2 FQNEAQ come from the germline V gene. Trimming removed 5 bases from V and 10 bases from J, with 14 bases in between. CDR3 bases: TGTGCCAGCAGCGATGACCTGGGGGGAAAACTGTTTTTT. Its translation is CASSDDLGGKLFF.

The chain employs TRBV2 and TRBJ1-2; no clear D gene. Germline CDR1 SNHLY, CDR2 FYNNEI. The CDR3 runs to 11 residues. With 3 bases removed from V and 5 bases from J, the gap between germline ends came to 4 bases. The CDR3 protein is CASSEEYGYTF. The CDR3 region has the DNA TGTGCCAGCAGTGAGGAGTATGGCTACACCTTC.

The V gene is TRBV7-2, the J gene TRBJ1-2; possible D gene TRBD1, 5 bases. The germline V and J ends were trimmed by 1 base and 4 bases, with 7 bases remaining between them. Per the germline V gene, CDR1 is SGHTA and CDR2 is FQGNSA. The CDR3 length is 13 residues. DNA of the CDR3: TGTGCCAGCAGCTTAGGACAGCCCTATGGCTACACCTTC. Protein: CASSLGQPYGYTF.

The chain has TRBV2 and TRBJ2-7; 9 bases are a match to TRBD1. The CDR3 extends over 14 amino acids. V trimming: 8 bases; J trimming: 4 bases; junction bases outside the gene matches: 9. Germline assignment: CDR1 SNHLY and CDR2 FYNNEI. Here the CDR3 DNA reads TGTGCCAGCCAGGCCGGGACAGGGAGATACGAGCAGTACTTC. Its protein product is CASQAGTGRYEQYF. Supplemented by reference TRBV2 and TRBJ2-7, the full variable domain reads EPEVTQTPSHQVTQMGQEVILRCVPISNHLYFYWYRQILGQKVEFLVSFYNNEISEKSEIFDDQFSVERPDGSNFTLKIRSTKLEDSAMYFCASQAGTGRYEQYFGPGTRLTVT.

The chain carries TRBV3-1 (or the pseudogene TRBV3-2) and TRBJ1-3, with a possible D match to TRBD1 (6 bases). CDR3 size: 17 residues. Looked up from germline, CDR1 is LGHDT and CDR2 is YNNKEL (reference sequence). Trimming removed 4 bases at V and 0 bases at J, with 16 bases between. The CDR3 loop is CASSRGGRGISGNTIYF. CDR3 in DNA: TGTGCCAGCAGCCGGGGGGGCCGGGGGATCTCTGGAAACACCATATATTTT.

The chain employs TRBV7-2 and TRBJ2-2; a possible D gene is TRBD1 (5 bases). The CDR3 runs to 17 residues. Trimming removed 3 bases from V and 0 bases from J, with 14 bases in between. Germline lookup yields CDR1 SGHTA and CDR2 FQGNSA. CDR3 DNA sequence: TGTGCCAGCAGCTTCGGCCCGACAGTTCCGAACACCGGGGAGCTGTTTTTT. Translated, it gives CASSFGPTVPNTGELFF.

This clone was found once. The rearrangement uses TRBV3-1 (or the pseudogene TRBV3-2) and TRBJ2-1; 7 positions match TRBD2. In germline, CDR1 is LGHDT, CDR2 YNNKEL (reference sequence). The V gene end was trimmed by 2 bases and the J gene end by 10 bases; junction bases not matched to a gene: 8. The CDR3 loop spans 14 amino acids. CDR3 DNA: TGTGCCAGCAGCCAAAGAACTAGCGCGGGCGAGCAGTTCTTC. Protein product: CASSQRTSAGEQFF.

The chain's CDR3 is CASSSPGLAGEQTGELFF. The DNA of the CDR3 is TGTGCCAGCAGCTCCCCAGGACTAGCGGGGGAACAAACCGGGGAGCTGTTTTTT. The rearrangement uses TRBV3-1 (or the pseudogene TRBV3-2) and TRBJ2-2, with 13 bases lining up with TRBD2. V lost 5 bases and J lost 5; bases outside the gene matches: 11. The CDR3 is made up of 18 amino acids. Looked up from germline, CDR1 is LGHDT and CDR2 is YNNKEL (reference sequence).

This chain uses TRBV11-2 with TRBJ2-2, with 12 bases identical to TRBD2. V lost 5 bases to trimming and J lost 4 bases; unmatched junction nucleotides: 11. Germline V gene data show CDR1 as SGHAT and CDR2 as FQNNGV. The CDR3 spans 18 residues. The CDR3 sequence is CASSKGLAGTRGTGELFF. CDR3 DNA sequence: TGTGCCAGCAGCAAAGGACTAGCGGGGACCCGGGGCACCGGGGAGCTGTTTTTT.

The rearrangement joins TRBV19 to TRBJ1-2, with D tentatively TRBD1 (6 bases). This CDR3 region has 14 residues. From germline, CDR1 is LNHDA and CDR2 SQIVND (reference sequence). Trimming cost V 5 bases and J 5 bases, with 15 bases left between them. The CDR3 loop is CASSFDRSEYGYTF. CDR3 bases: TGTGCCAGTAGTTTTGACAGGTCAGAGTATGGCTACACCTTC.

This chain joins TRBV5-1 and TRBJ2-3; tentatively, D is TRBD1 (6 bases). The CDR3 contains 17 residues. In germline, CDR1 is SGHRS, CDR2 YFSETQ. Trimming stripped 3 bases from V and 0 bases from J, with 17 bases between. The CDR3 region is CASSSTPVGASTDTQYF. For the CDR3, the DNA is TGCGCCAGCAGCTCTACGCCCGTGGGGGCTAGCACAGATACGCAGTATTTT.

The chain has TRBV6-1 and TRBJ2-3, with D unclear. Germline V gene sequence: CDR1 MNHNS, CDR2 SASEGT. The CDR3 is 15 residues long. Deletions cut 3 bases from V and 1 base from J, with 11 bases between. This CDR3 is CASSERRHGTDTQYF. The CDR3 DNA sequence: TGTGCCAGCAGTGAGCGGCGGCACGGCACAGATACGCAGTATTTT.

This sequence joins TRBV27 and TRBJ1-1; possible D gene TRBD1, 5 bases. CDR3 size: 13 residues. The ends were cut back, 6 bases at V and 1 base at J, with 9 bases in the middle. CDR1 and CDR2 (germline): MNHEY, SMNVEV (reference sequence). CDR3 in amino acids: CASRPQANTEAFF. CDR3 DNA sequence: TGTGCCAGCAGACCACAGGCGAACACTGAAGCTTTCTTT.

This chain joins TRBV28 and TRBJ2-7; 9 bases agree with TRBD1. The CDR3 is made up of 15 amino acids. CDR1 MDHEN and CDR2 SYDVKM come from the germline V gene. V was clipped by 6 bases and J by 3 bases; unmatched bases: 9. CDR3 loop: CASRSPGTGIYEQYF. CDR3 in DNA: TGTGCCAGCAGGTCACCCGGGACAGGGATCTACGAGCAGTACTTC. The entire variable domain, with the rest obtained from reference TRBV28 and TRBJ2-7, is as follows: DVKVTQSSRYLVKRTGEKVFLECVQDMDHENMFWYRQDPGLGLRLIYFSYDVKMKEKGDIPEGYSVSREKKERFSLILESASTNQTSMYLCASRSPGTGIYEQYFGPGTRLTVT.

The chain couples TRBV3-1 (or the pseudogene TRBV3-2) to TRBJ1-5; possible D gene TRBD1, 6 bases. The CDR3 spans 15 residues. Germline V CDR1 and CDR2: LGHDT, YNNKEL (reference sequence). The germline V and J ends were trimmed by 0 bases and 7 bases, with 13 bases remaining between them. Here the CDR3 reads CASSQDNREGQPQHF. CDR3 sequence (DNA): TGTGCCAGCAGCCAAGATAACAGGGAAGGCCAGCCCCAGCATTTT.

V is TRBV7-2 and J is TRBJ2-1; D is perhaps TRBD1 (6 bases). The germline V and J ends were trimmed by 5 bases and 4 bases, with 18 bases remaining between them. The CDR3 sequence is 16 residues long. Germline V gives CDR1 SGHTA, CDR2 FQGNSA. CDR3 sequence: CASSTAGTWRYNEQFF. CDR3 sequence (DNA): TGTGCCAGCAGCACCGCCGGGACATGGCGTTACAATGAGCAGTTCTTC.

The CDR3 sequence is CASSFGWGQTGSEQYF. In nucleotides, the CDR3 is TGTGCCAGTAGCTTCGGCTGGGGGCAGACAGGAAGCGAGCAGTACTTC. This chain connects TRBV19 to TRBJ2-7; D is perhaps TRBD1 (6 bases). The CDR3 consists of 16 residues. V was trimmed by 6 bases and J by 6 bases, leaving 24 bases between them. In germline, CDR1 is LNHDA, CDR2 SQIVND (reference sequence).

In the case of this clone: Its ends do not fully match the called genes, so a read error is possible. The chain couples TRBV2 to TRBJ2-5; the match to TRBD1 covers 7 bases. Germline V gives CDR1 SNHLY, CDR2 FYNNEI. This CDR3 has 14 residues. For the CDR3, the DNA is TGTGCCAGCACTGAACAGGGGCGCCAAGAGACCCAGTACTTC. Its translation: CASTEQGRQETQYF.

V gene TRBV4-1 combines with J gene TRBJ1-1, with 7 bases that match TRBD1. V trimming: 0 bases; J trimming: 6 bases; junction bases outside the gene matches: 10. Germline assignment: CDR1 MGHRA and CDR2 YSYEKL. This CDR3 contains 16 residues. CDR3: CASSQEAGGFSSEAFF. The CDR3 DNA is TGCGCCAGCAGCCAAGAAGCAGGGGGGTTTTCTTCTGAAGCTTTCTTT.

The rearrangement joins TRBV7-9 to TRBJ2-7, with 7 bases that match TRBD1. V lost 1 base to trimming and J lost 0 bases; unmatched junction nucleotides: 6. CDR1 and CDR2 (germline): SEHNR, FQNEAQ (reference sequence). The CDR3 is 16 residues long. As DNA, the CDR3 is TGTGCCAGCAGCTTAGAAGGGACAGTGGCCTCCTACGAGCAGTACTTC. This codes for CASSLEGTVASYEQYF.

The rearrangement joins TRBV7-8 to TRBJ2-7, with TRBD2 identical over 14 bases. Germline trimming cut 5 bases from V and 4 bases from J; bases unmatched to any gene: 7. Germline loops: CDR1 SGHVS, CDR2 FQNEAQ. The CDR3 covers 16 residues. CDR3 region: CASSPLTSGGGYEQYF. CDR3 sequence (DNA): TGTGCCAGCAGCCCGTTGACTAGCGGGGGGGGTTACGAGCAGTACTTC. Complete variable domain (other parts from reference TRBV7-8 and TRBJ2-7): GAGVSQSPRYKVAKRGQDVALRCDPISGHVSLFWYQQALGQGPEFLTYFQNEAQLDKSGLPSDRFFAERPEGSVSTLKIQRTQQEDSAVYLCASSPLTSGGGYEQYFGPGTRLTVT.

The J gene is TRBJ1-6, the V gene TRBV15; a weak D match, TRBD1 (6 bases). This CDR3 is 18 amino acids long. Germline loops: CDR1 LNHNV, CDR2 YYDKDF (reference sequence). Trimming removed 4 bases from V and 10 bases from J, with 26 bases in between. The CDR3 reads CATSIQTGGNRAPSPLHF. The CDR3, as DNA: TGTGCCACCAGCATCCAGACAGGCGGTAATCGGGCACCGTCACCCCTCCACTTT.

The CDR3 nucleotides are TGTGCCAGCTCACCGTCGACAGGGAGTTTCGATGGCTACACCTTC. It codes for CASSPSTGSFDGYTF. The rearrangement links TRBV18 to TRBJ1-2; 7 bases map to TRBD1. V trimming: 3 bases; J trimming: 6 bases; junction bases outside the gene matches: 10. CDR1 is KGHSH, CDR2 LQKENI, per germline. The length of the CDR3 is 15 residues.

The chain employs TRBV11-2 and TRBJ2-1; 13 bases are shared with TRBD2. The CDR3 has 13 residues. The junction had 1 base not matched to a gene; V was cut back by 4 bases and J by 10 bases. Germline V CDR1 and CDR2: SGHAT, FQNNGV. The CDR3 DNA reads as TGTGCCAGCAGCTCGGGACTAGCGGGGGAGCAGTTCTTC. It specifies CASSSGLAGEQFF. Together with reference TRBV11-2 and TRBJ2-1, the CDR3 gives the full variable domain: EAGVAQSPRYKIIEKRQSVAFWCNPISGHATLYWYQQILGQGPKLLIQFQNNGVVDDSQLPKDRFSAERLKGVDSTLKIQPAKLEDSAVYLCASSSGLAGEQFFGPGTRLTVL.

The V gene is TRBV5-1, the J gene TRBJ2-7; D might be TRBD1 (6 bases). With 3 bases removed from V and 6 bases from J, the gap between germline ends came to 19 bases. The CDR3 is made up of 15 amino acids. The germline gives CDR1 SGHRS, CDR2 YFSETQ. Written as DNA, the CDR3 is TGCGCCAGCAGCTATTCTGGGGGCTTGGGTTCCGAGCAGTACTTC. Residues: CASSYSGGLGSEQYF.

V and J are TRBV5-1 and TRBJ2-3; the D is unclear. Trimming took 0 bases from V and 2 from J, leaving 10 bases between them. The CDR3 sequence is 15 residues long. Per the germline V gene, CDR1 is SGHRS and CDR2 is YFSETQ. For the CDR3, the DNA is TGCGCCAGCAGCTTGGATCGTAGTGTCACAGATACGCAGTATTTT. Translating it yields CASSLDRSVTDTQYF.

The chain recombines TRBV6-6 with TRBJ1-5; no clear D. The CDR3 is 15 amino acids. Trimming cost V 6 bases and J 5 bases, with 17 bases left between them. Germline V lookup: CDR1 MNHNY, CDR2 SVGAGI (reference sequence). This CDR3 reads CASSPNGPTYQPQHF. As DNA, the CDR3 is TGTGCCAGCAGCCCCAATGGTCCTACTTATCAGCCCCAGCATTTT.

J is TRBJ2-7 and V is TRBV18; D is unresolved. Germline-derived CDR1 and CDR2 are KGHSH and LQKENI. This CDR3 is 12 amino acids long. V was shortened by 5 bases and J by 2 bases, with 7 bases between the two germline ends. This chain's CDR3 is CASSTTTYEQYF. CDR3 bases: TGTGCCAGCTCAACCACTACCTACGAGCAGTACTTC.